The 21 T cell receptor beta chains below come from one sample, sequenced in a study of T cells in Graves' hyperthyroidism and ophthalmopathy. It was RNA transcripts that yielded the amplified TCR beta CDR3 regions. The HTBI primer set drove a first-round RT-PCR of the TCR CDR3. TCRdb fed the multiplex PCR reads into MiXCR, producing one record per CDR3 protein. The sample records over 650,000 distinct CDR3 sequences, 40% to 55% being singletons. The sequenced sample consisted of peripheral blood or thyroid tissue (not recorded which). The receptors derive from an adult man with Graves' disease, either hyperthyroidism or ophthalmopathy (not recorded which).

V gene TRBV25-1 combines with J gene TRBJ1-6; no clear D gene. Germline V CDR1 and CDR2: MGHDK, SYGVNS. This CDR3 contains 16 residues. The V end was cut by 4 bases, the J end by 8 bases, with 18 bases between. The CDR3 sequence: CASSARYSRPDSPLHF. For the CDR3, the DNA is TGTGCCAGCAGTGCTAGGTACTCGAGGCCGGATTCACCCCTCCACTTT. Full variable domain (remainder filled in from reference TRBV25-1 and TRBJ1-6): EADIYQTPRYLVIGTGKKITLECSQTMGHDKMYWYQQDPGMELHLIHYSYGVNSTEKGDLSSESTVSRIRTEHFPLTLESARPSHTSQYLCASSARYSRPDSPLHFGNGTRLTVT.

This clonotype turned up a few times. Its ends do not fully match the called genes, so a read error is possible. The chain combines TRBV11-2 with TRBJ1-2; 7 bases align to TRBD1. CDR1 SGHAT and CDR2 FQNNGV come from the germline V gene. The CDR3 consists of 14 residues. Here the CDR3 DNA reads TGTGCCAGCAGCTGGGGACAGAATAACGATGGCTACACCTTC. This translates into CASSWGQNNDGYTF. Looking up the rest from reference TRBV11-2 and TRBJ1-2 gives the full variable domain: EAGVAQSPRYKIIEKRQSVAFWCNPISGHATLYWYQQILGQGPKLLIQFQNNGVVDDSQLPKDRFSAERLKGVDSTLKIQPAKLEDSAVYLCASSWGQNNDGYTFGSGTRLTVV.

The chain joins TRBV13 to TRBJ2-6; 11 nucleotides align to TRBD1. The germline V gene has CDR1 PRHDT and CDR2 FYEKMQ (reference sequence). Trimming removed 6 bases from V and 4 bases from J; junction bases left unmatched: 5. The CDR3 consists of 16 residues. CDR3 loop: CASSKDRGQGANVLTF. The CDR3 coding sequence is TGTGCCAGCAGTAAGGACAGGGGGCAAGGGGCCAACGTCCTGACTTTC.

The CDR3 loop reads CSVERSGIGYGYTF. In DNA form, the CDR3 reads TGCAGCGTTGAGCGCTCGGGAATTGGGTATGGCTACACCTTC. V is TRBV29-1 and J is TRBJ1-2; D gene ambiguous. Germline loops: CDR1 SQVTM, CDR2 ANQGSEA. V was clipped by 3 bases and J by 5 bases, with 16 bases between them. CDR3 length: 14 residues.

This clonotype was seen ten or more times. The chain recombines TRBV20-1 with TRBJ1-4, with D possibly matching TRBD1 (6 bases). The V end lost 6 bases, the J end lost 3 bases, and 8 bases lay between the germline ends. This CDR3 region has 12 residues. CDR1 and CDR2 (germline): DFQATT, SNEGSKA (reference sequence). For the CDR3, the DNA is TGCAGTGCCGGACAGTCTAATGAAAAACTGTTTTTT. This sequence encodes CSAGQSNEKLFF.

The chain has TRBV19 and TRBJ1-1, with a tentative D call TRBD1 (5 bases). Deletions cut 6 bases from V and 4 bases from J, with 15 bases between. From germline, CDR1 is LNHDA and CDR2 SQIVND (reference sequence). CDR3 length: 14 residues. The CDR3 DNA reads TGTGCCAGTAGATGGAGGCATGGGGCCACTGAAGCTTTCTTT. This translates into CASRWRHGATEAFF.

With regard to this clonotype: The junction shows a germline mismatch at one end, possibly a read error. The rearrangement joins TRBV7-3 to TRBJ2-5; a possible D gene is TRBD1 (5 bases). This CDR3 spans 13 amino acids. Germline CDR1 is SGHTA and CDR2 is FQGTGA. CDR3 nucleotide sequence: TGTGCCAGCAGGGTATGGGGCCCAGAGACCCAGAACTTC. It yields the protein CASRVWGPETQNF.

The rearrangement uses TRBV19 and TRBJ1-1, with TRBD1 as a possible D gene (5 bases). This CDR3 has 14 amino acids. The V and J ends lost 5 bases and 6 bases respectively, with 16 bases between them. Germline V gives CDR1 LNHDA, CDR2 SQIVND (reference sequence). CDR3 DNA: TGTGCCAGTAGTCCATGGGCAGGGAAGCCTGAAGCTTTCTTT. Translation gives CASSPWAGKPEAFF.

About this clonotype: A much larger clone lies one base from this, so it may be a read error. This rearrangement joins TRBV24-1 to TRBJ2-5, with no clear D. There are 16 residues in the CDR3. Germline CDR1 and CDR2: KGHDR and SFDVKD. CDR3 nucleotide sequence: TGTGCCACCTGTGATCGATGGGCGGCTAGCCAAGAGACCCAGTACTTC. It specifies CATCDRWAASQETQYF.

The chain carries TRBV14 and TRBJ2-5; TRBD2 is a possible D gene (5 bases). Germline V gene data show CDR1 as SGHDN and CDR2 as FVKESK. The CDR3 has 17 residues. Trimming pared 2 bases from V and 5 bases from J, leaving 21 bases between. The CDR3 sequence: CASSQLESNYGGETQYF. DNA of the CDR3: TGTGCCAGCAGCCAACTAGAGTCCAACTATGGCGGGGAGACCCAGTACTTC.

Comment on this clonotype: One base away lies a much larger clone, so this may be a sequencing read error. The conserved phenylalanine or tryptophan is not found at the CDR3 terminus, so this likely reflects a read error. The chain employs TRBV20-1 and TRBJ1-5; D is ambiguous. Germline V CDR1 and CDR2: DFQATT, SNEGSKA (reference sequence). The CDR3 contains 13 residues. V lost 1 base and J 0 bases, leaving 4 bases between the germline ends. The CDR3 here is CSARVGSNQPQHL. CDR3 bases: TGCAGTGCTAGAGTGGGTAGCAATCAGCCCCAGCATCTT.

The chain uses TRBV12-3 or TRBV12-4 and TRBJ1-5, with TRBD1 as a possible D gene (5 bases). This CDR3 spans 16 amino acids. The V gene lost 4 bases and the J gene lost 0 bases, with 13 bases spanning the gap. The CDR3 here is CASSYVGTASNQPQHF. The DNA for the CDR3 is TGTGCCAGCAGTTACGTCGGGACGGCTAGCAATCAGCCCCAGCATTTT.

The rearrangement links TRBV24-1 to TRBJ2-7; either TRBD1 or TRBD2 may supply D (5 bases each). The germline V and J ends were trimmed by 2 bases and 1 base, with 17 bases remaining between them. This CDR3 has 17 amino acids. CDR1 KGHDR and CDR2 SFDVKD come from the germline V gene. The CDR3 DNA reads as TGTGCCACCAGTGATTCCGGTGACAGAACTAGTTCCTACGAGCAGTACTTC. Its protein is CATSDSGDRTSSYEQYF.

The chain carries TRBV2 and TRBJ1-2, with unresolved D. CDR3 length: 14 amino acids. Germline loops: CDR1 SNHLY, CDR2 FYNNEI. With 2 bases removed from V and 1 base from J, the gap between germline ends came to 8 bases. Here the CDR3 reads CASSENRINYGYTF. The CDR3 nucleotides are TGTGCCAGCAGTGAAAACAGAATTAACTATGGCTACACCTTC.

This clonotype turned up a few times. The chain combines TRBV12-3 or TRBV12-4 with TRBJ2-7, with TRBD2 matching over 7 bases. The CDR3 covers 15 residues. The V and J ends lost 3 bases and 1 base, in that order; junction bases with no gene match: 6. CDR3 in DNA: TGTGCCAGCAGTTTTGGAGCGGGGTTTTCCTACGAGCAGTACTTC. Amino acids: CASSFGAGFSYEQYF.

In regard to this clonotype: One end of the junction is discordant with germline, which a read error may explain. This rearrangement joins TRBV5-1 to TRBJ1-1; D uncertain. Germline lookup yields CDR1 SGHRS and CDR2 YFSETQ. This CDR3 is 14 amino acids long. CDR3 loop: CASSLDHKNTEASF. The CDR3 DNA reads TGCGCCAGCAGCTTGGATCATAAGAACACTGAAGCTTCCTTT.

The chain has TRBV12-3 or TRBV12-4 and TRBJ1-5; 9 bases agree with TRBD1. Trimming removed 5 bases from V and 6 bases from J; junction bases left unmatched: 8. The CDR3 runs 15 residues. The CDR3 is CASSPGTGRSQPQHF. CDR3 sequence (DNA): TGTGCCAGCAGTCCTGGGACAGGGCGTAGTCAGCCCCAGCATTTT.

The CDR3: CSGGTGALGYTF. CDR3 DNA sequence: TGCAGCGGCGGGACAGGGGCGCTCGGCTACACCTTC. The rearrangement links TRBV29-1 to TRBJ1-2; 10 bases map to TRBD1. Germline V gene data show CDR1 as SQVTM and CDR2 as ANQGSEA. This CDR3 comprises 12 residues. Trimming removed 7 bases from V and 8 bases from J; junction bases left unmatched: 7.

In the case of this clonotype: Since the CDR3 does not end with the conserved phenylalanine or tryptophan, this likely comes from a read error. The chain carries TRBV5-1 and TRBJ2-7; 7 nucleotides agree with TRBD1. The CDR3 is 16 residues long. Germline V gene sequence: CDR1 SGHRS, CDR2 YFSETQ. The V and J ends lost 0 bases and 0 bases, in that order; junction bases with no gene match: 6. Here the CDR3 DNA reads TGCGCCAGCAGCTTGGGTGTGGGACAGCGCTCCTACGAGCAGTACCTC. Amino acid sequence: CASSLGVGQRSYEQYL.

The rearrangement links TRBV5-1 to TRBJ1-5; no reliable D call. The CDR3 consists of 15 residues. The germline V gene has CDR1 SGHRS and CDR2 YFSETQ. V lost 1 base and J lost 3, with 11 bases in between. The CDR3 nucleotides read TGCGCCAGCAGCTTGACGTTTGGTTTCAATCAGCCCCAGCATTTT. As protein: CASSLTFGFNQPQHF.

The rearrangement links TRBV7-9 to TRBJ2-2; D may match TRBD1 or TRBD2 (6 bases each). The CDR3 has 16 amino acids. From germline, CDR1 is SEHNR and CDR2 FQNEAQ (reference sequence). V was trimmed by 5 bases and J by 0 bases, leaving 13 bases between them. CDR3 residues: CASSKAGHPNTGELFF. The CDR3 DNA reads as TGTGCCAGCAGCAAGGCGGGACACCCGAACACCGGGGAGCTGTTTTTT.